This T cell receptor (beta chain) was retrieved from a study of Graves' ophthalmopathy and Graves' hyperthyroidism. In this sample, this clonotype turned up many times. Its antigen is as yet unknown. One end of the junction does not line up with germline, which may come from a read error. As the template, RNA transcripts were used to amplify TCR beta CDR3 regions. An initial RT-PCR round employing HTBI primers preceded a second-round multiplex PCR. Via MiXCR, TCRdb re-called the multiplex PCR reads, giving one row per CDR3 protein. The table includes some 370,000 distinct CDR3 sequences, approximately 17% detected once. Study-level points and caveats: The blood repertoire also included most expanded thyroid clonotypes above 0.001 frequency. Ophthalmopathy progression was predicted by the model at more than 55% sensitivity and about 74% specificity.

Germline CDR1 SGHRS, CDR2 YFSETQ. The CDR3 consists of 16 residues. The TCR was taken from an adult woman with stable Graves' hyperthyroidism. The material sequenced was peripheral blood. This rearrangement joins TRBV5-1 to TRBJ2-5, with D tentatively TRBD2 (6 bases). The CDR3 loop reads CASSLEGGWLQGTQYF. CDR3 DNA sequence: TGCGCCAGCAGCTTGGAAGGAGGGTGGCTCCAAGGGACCCAGTACTTC.